This TCR beta chain was profiled in a study of blood T cell repertoires in COVID-19. This table comes from immunoSEQ multiplex PCR, and its TCRdb copy is limited to in-frame clones, with some not included. The table has about 99,000 clones, around nine tenths seen once; the top ten hold approximately 2%. The CDR3 sequence is 15 residues long. The germline V and J ends were trimmed by 3 bases and 1 base, with 12 bases remaining between them. The germline V gene encodes CDR1 GTSNPN and CDR2 SVGIG (reference sequence). This chain connects TRBV30 to TRBJ1-4, with D possibly matching TRBD1 (6 bases). The clonotype comes from a man aged 50-59 years with COVID-19, enrolled during active disease. Material: peripheral blood. Here the CDR3 DNA reads TGTGCCTGGAGGGGGGCCTACTTAACTAATGAAAAACTGTTTTTT. Translated: CAWRGAYLTNEKLFF.